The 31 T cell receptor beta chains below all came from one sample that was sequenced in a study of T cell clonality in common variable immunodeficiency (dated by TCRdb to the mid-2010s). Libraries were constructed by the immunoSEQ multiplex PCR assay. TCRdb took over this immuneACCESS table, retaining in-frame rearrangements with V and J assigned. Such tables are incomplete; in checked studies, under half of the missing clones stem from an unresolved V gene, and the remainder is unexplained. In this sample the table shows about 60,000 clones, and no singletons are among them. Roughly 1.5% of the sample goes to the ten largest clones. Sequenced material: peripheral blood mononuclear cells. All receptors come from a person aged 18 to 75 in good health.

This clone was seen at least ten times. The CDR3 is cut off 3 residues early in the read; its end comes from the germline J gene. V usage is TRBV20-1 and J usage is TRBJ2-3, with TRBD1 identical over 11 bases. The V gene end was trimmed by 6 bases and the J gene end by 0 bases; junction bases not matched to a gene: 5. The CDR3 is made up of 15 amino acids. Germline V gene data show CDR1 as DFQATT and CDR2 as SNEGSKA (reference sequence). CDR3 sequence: CSAPDRGLSTDTQYF. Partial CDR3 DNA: TGCAGTGCCCCGGACAGGGGGCTTAGCACAGATACG.

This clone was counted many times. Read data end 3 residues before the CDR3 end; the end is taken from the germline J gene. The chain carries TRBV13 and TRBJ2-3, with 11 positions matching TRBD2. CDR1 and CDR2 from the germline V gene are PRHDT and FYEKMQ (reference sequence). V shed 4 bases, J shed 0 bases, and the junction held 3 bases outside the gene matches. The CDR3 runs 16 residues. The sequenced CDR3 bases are TGTGCCAGCAGCTCCTGGACTAGCGGGAGCACAGATACG. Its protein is CASSSWTSGSTDT. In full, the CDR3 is CASSSWTSGSTDTQYF.

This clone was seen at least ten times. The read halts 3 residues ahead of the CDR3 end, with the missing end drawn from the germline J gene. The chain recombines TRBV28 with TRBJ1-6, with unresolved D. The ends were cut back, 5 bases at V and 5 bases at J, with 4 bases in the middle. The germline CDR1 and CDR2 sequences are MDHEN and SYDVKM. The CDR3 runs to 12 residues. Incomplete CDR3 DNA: TGTGCCAGCAGTCTAAATAATTCACCC. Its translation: CASSLNNSP. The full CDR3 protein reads CASSLNNSPLHF.

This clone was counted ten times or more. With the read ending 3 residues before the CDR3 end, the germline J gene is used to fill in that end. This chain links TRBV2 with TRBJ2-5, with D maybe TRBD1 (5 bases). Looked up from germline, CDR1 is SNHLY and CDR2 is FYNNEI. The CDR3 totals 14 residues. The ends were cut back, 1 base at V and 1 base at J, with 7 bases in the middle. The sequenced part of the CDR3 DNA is TGTGCCAGCAGTGAAGGAAGGGGCCAAGAGACC. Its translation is CASSEGRGQET. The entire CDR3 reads CASSEGRGQETQYF.

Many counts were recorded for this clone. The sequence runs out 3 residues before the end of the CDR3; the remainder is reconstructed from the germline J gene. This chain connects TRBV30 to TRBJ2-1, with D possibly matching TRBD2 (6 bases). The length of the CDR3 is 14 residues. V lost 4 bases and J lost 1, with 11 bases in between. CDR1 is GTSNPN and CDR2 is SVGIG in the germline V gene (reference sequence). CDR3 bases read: TGTGCCTGGAATTATGGGGGGTCCTACAATGAG. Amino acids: CAWNYGGSYNE. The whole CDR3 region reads CAWNYGGSYNEQFF.

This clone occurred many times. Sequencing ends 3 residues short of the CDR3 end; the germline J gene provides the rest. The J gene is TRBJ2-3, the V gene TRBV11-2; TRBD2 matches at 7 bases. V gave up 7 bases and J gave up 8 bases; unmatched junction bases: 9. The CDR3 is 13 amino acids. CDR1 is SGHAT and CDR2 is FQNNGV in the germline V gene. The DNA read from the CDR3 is TGTGCCAGCACTATCAGCGGGGTCGGTACG. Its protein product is CASTISGVGT. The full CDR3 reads CASTISGVGTQYF.

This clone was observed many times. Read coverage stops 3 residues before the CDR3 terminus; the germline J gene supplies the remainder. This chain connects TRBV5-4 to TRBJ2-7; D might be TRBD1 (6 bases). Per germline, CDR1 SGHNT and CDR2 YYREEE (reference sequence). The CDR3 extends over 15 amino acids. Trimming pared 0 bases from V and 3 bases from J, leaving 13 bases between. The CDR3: CASSLAQGNDYEQYF. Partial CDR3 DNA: TGTGCCAGCAGCTTGGCTCAGGGGAATGACTACGAG.

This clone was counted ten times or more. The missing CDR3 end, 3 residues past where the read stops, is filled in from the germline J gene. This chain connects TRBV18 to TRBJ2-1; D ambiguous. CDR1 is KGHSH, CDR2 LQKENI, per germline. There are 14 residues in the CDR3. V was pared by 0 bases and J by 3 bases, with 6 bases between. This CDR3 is CASSPPPDYNEQFF. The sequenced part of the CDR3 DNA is TGTGCCAGCTCACCACCTCCAGACTACAATGAG.

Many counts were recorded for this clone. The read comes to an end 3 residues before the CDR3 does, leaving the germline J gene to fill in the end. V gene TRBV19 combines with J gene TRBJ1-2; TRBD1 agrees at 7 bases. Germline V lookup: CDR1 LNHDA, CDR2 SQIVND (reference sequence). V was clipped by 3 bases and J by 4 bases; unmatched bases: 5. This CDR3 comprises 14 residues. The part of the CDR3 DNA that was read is TGTGCCAGTAGTATTCCAGGGGGAGTCTATGGC. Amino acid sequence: CASSIPGGVYG. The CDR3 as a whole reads CASSIPGGVYGYTF. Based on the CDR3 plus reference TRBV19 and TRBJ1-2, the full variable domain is DGGITQSPKYLFRKEGQNVTLSCEQNLNHDAMYWYRQDPGQGLRLIYYSQIVNDFQKGDIAEGYSVSREKKESFPLTVTSAQKNPTAFYLCASSIPGGVYGYTFGSGTRLTVV.

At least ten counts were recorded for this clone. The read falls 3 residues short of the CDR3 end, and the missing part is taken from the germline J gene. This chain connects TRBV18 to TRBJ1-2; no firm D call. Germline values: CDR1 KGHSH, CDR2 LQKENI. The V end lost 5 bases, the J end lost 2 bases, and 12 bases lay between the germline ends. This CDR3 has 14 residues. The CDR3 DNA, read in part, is TGTGCCAGCTCAATAGTAGCAGAGAACTATGGC. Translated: CASSIVAENYG. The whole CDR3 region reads CASSIVAENYGYTF.

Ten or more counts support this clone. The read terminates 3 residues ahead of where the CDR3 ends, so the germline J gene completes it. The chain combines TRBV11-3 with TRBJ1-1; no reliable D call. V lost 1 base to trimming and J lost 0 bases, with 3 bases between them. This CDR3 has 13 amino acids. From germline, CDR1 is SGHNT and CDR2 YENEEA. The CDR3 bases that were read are TGTGCCAGCAGCTTAGCGGTGAACACTGAA. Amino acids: CASSLAVNTE. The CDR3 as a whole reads CASSLAVNTEAFF.

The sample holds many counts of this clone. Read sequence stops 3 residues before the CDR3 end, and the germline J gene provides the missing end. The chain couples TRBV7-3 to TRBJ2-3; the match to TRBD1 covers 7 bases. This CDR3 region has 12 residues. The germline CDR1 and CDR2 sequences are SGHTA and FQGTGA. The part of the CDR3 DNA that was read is TGTGCCAGCAGCTCAGACAGGGTGGCG. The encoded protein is CASSSDRVA. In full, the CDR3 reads CASSSDRVAQYF.

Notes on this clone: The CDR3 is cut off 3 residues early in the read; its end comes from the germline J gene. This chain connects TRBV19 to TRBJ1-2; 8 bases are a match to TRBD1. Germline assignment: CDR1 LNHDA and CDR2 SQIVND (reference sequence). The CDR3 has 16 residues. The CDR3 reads CASTVSSGTGSYDYTF. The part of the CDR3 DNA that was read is TGTGCCAGTACAGTATCTTCTGGGACAGGCTCCTACGAC. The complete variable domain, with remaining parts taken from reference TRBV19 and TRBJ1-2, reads DGGITQSPKYLFRKEGQNVTLSCEQNLNHDAMYWYRQDPGQGLRLIYYSQIVNDFQKGDIAEGYSVSREKKESFPLTVTSAQKNPTAFYLCASTVSSGTGSYDYTFGSGTRLTVV.

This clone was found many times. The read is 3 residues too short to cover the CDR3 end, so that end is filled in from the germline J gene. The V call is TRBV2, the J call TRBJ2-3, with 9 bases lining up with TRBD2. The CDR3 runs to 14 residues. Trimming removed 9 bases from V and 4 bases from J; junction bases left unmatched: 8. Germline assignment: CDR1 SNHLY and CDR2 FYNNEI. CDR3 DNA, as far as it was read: TGTGCCAGTTCGATCGGACTAGCGCCAGATACG. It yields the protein CASSIGLAPDT. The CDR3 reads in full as CASSIGLAPDTQYF.

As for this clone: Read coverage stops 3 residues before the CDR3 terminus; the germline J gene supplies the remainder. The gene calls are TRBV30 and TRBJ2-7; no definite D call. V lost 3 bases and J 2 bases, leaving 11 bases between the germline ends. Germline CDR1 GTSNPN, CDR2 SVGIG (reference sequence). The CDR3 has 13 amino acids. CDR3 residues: CAWRVLAAYEQYF. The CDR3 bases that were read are TGTGCCTGGAGGGTGCTTGCGGCCTACGAG.

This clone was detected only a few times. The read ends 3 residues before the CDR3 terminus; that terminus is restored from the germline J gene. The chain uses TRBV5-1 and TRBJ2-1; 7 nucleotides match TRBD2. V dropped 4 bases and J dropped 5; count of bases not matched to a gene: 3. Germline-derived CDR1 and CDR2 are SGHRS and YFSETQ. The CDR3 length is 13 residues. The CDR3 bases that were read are TGCGCCAGCAGCGCGGGACTAAACAATGAG. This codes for CASSAGLNNE. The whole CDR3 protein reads CASSAGLNNEQFF.

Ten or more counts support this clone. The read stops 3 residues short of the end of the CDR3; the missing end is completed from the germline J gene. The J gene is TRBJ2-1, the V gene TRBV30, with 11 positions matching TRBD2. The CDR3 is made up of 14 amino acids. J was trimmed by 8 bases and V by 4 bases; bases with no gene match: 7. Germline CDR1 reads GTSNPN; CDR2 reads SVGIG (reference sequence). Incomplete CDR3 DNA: TGTGCCTGGAATAGACTAGCGGGGCTGGATGAG. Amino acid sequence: CAWNRLAGLDE. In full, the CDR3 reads CAWNRLAGLDEQFF.

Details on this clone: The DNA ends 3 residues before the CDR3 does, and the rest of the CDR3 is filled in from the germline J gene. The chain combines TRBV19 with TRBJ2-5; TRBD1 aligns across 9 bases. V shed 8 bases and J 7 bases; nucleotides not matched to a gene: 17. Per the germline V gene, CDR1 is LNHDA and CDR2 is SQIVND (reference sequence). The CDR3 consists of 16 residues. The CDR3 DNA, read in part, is TGTGCCAGTGGCATGACGACAGGGGGTGGAGGGGCGACC. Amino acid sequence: CASGMTTGGGGAT. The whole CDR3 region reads CASGMTTGGGGATQYF.

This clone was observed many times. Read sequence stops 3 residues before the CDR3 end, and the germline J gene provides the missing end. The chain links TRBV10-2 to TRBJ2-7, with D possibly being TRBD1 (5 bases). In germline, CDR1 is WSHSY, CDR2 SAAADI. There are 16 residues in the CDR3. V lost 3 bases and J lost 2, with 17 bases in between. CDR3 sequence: CASSDRIRVQAYEQYF. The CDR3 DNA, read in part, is TGCGCCAGCAGTGACCGAATAAGGGTACAGGCCTACGAG.

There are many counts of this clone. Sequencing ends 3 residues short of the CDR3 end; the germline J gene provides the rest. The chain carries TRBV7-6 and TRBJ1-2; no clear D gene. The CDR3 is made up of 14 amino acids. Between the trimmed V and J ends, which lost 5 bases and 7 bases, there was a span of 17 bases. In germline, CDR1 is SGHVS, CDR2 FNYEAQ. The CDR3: CASSPWSGSSGYTF. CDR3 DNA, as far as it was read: TGTGCCAGCAGCCCGTGGTCGGGGTCGAGTGGC.

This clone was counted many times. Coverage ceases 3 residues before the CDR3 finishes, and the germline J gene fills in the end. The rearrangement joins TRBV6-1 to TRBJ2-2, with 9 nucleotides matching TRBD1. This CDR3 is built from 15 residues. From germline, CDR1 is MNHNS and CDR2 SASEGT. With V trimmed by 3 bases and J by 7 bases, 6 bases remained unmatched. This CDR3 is CASSDWGTGLGELFF. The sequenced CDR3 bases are TGTGCCAGCAGTGATTGGGGGACAGGGCTCGGGGAG.

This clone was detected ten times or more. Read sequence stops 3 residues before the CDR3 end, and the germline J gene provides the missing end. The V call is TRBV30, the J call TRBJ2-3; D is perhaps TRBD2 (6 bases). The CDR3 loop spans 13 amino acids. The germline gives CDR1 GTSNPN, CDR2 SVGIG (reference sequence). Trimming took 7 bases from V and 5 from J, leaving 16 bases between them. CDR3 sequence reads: CASASRLEDTQYF. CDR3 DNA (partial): TGTGCCTCAGCAAGCCGACTAGAAGATACG. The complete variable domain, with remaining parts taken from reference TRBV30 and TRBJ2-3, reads SQTIHQWPATLVQPVGSPLSLECTVEGTSNPNLYWYRQAAGRGLQLLFYSVGIGQISSEVPQNLSASRPQDRQFILSSKKLLLSDSGFYLCASASRLEDTQYFGPGTRLTVL.

Here the CDR3 reads CASSEGTDAHEQFF. Incomplete CDR3 DNA: TGTGCCAGCAGTGAAGGGACTGACGCGCATGAG. The chain recombines TRBV2 with TRBJ2-1, with D possibly TRBD2 on 5 matching bases. Sequencing ends 3 residues short of the CDR3 end; the germline J gene provides the rest. Germline CDR1 is SNHLY and CDR2 is FYNNEI. Trimming cost V 1 base and J 8 bases, with 12 bases left between them. This CDR3 spans 14 amino acids.

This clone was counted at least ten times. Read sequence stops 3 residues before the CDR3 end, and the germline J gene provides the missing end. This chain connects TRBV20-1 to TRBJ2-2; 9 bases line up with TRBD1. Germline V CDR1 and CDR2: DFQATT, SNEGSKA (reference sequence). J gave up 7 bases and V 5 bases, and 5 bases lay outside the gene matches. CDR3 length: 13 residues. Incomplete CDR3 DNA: TGCAGTGCTCGGACAGGGGACCGCGGGGAG. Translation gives CSARTGDRGE. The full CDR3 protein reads CSARTGDRGELFF.

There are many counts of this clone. The covered CDR3 bases are TGTGCCACCCGCGGTAGCGGAGCCTACGAG. Translation: CATRGSGAYE. The CDR3 in full is CATRGSGAYEQYF. J is TRBJ2-7 and V is TRBV15; maybe TRBD2 (6 bases). The CDR3 is cut off 3 residues early in the read; its end comes from the germline J gene. CDR3 size: 13 residues. Germline V gives CDR1 LNHNV, CDR2 YYDKDF (reference sequence). V was pared by 8 bases and J by 2 bases, with 13 bases between.

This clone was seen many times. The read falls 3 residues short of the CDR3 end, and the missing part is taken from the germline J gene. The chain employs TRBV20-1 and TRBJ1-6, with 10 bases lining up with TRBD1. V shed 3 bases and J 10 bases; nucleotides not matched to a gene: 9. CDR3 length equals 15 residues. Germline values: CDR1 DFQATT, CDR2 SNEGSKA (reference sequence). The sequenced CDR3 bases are TGCAGTGCTAGGGACTGGACAGGGGGGGGGTCACCC. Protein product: CSARDWTGGGSP. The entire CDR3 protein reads CSARDWTGGGSPLHF.

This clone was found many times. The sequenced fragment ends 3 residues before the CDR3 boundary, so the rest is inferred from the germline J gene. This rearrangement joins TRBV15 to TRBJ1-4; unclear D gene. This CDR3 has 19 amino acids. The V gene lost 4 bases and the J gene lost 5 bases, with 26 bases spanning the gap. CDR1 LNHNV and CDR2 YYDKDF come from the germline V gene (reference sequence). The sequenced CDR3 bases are TGTGCCACCAGCACTTCCCTACGGGGAGGCAGTTTTAGGAATGAAAAA. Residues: CATSTSLRGGSFRNEK. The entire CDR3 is CATSTSLRGGSFRNEKLFF.

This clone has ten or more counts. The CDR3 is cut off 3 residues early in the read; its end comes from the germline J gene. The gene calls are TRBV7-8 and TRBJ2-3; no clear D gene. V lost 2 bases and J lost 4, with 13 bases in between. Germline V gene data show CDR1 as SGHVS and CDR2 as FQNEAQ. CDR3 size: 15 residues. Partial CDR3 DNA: TGTGCCAGCAGCTTACGTCCCACAACGCCAGATACG. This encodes CASSLRPTTPDT. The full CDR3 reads CASSLRPTTPDTQYF.

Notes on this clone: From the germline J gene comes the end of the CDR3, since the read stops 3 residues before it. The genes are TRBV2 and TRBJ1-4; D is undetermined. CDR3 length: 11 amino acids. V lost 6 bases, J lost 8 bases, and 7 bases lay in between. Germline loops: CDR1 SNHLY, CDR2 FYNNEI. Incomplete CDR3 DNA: TGTGCCAGCAGCCTCTACGAAAAA. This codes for CASSLYEK. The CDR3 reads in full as CASSLYEKLFF.

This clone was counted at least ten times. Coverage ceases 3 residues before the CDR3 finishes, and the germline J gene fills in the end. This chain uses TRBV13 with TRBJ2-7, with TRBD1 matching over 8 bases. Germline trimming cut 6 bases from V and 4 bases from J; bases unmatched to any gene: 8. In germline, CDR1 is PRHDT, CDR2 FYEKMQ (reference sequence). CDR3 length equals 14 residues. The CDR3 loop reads CASRGNGQGYEQYF. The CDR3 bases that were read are TGTGCCAGCAGGGGAAACGGACAGGGATACGAG.

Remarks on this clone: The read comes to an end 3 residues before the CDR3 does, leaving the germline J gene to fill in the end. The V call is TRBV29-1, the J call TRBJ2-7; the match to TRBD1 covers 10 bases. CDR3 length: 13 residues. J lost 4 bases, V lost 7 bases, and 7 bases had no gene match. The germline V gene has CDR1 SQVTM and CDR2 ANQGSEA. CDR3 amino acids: CSGTTGGGYEQYF. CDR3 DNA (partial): TGCAGCGGTACGACAGGGGGCGGATACGAG.